Described below is a single T cell receptor (beta chain) sequence and its context. What it binds is unknown. These data come from a study of cytomegalovirus exposure and HLA in healthy donors. Study-wide points: Data from an earlier analysis indicated that most TCR beta V segments were productive either about 87% or about 30% of the time.

PCR involved 60 Vbeta and 13 Jbeta primers. Measured with immunoSEQ multiplex PCR; TCRdb has only the in-frame clones, and not every one. The sample shows approximately 110,000 clones, and 2.5% to 3% sits with its ten largest clones. This CDR3 region has 15 residues. Trimming removed 4 bases from V and 5 bases from J; junction bases left unmatched: 7. Germline V CDR1 and CDR2: SGDLS, YYNGEE. The chain couples TRBV9 to TRBJ2-7; 12 nucleotides match TRBD2. The sequenced sample was PBMCs. The origin of this receptor is a young man in good health and CMV-seronegative. CDR3 DNA sequence: TGTGCCAGCAGCCCGAGACTAGCGGGAGTCCACGAGCAGTACTTC. Translating it yields CASSPRLAGVHEQYF.